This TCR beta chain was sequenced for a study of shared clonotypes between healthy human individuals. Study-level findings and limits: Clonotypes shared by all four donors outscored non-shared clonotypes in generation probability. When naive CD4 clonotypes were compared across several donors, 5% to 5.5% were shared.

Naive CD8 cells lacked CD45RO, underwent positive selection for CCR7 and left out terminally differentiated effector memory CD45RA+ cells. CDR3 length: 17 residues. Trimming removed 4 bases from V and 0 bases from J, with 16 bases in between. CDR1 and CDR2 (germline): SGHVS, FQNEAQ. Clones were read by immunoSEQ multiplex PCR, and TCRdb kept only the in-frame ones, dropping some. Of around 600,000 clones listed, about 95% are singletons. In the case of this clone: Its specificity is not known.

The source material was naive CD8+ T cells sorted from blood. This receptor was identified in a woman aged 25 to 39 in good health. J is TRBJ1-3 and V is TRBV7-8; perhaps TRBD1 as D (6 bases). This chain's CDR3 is CASSSNKDSLSGNTIYF. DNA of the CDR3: TGTGCCAGCAGCTCCAATAAGGACAGCCTCTCTGGAAACACCATATATTTT.